A selection of T cell receptor beta chains follows, all from one sample in a study of chemoradiotherapy in HPV16-positive cancers. This table comes from immunoSEQ multiplex PCR, and its TCRdb copy is limited to in-frame clones, with some not included. The sample includes several thousand clones, more than 65% of them seen just once. The material was tumor tissue, obtained from a patient who underwent chemoradiotherapy. The receptors were gathered from a human donor with HPV-associated anogenital cancer. The CDR3 runs from the conserved cysteine through the conserved F or W. A D gene is named only where the DNA matches it firmly. A row's size may be missing; if present it is once, few, many or a size class.

J gene,V gene,D gene,clone size,CDR3 protein,CDR3 DNA
TRBJ1-2,TRBV5-1,NA,NA,CASSLADGTYGYTF,TGCGCCAGCAGCTTGGCGGACGGCACCTATGGCTACACCTTC
TRBJ2-2,TRBV18,TRBD2,few,CASSPPTGGNTGELFF,TGTGCCAGCTCACCCCCGACGGGGGGGAACACCGGGGAGCTGTTTTTT
TRBJ1-5,TRBV5-1,NA,NA,CASSYGTSNQPQHF,TGCGCCAGTAGCTACGGGACGTCGAATCAGCCCCAGCATTTT
TRBJ2-7,TRBV18,TRBD2,once,CASSPSGTRSSYEQYF,TGTGCCAGCTCACCCTCAGGGACTAGGAGCTCCTACGAGCAGTACTTC
TRBJ1-5,TRBV28,NA,NA,CASSLSGPHQPQHF,TGTGCCAGCAGTTTGTCCGGGCCCCATCAGCCCCAGCATTTT
TRBJ2-3,TRBV19,TRBD2,once,CASSSQGGSTDTQYF,TGTGCCAGTAGTAGTCAGGGAGGGAGCACAGATACGCAGTATTTT
TRBJ2-1,TRBV12-5,NA,NA,CASGPGDGNNEQFF,TGTGCTAGTGGTCCAGGGGACGGAAACAATGAGCAGTTCTTC
TRBJ2-5,TRBV5-4,TRBD2,few,CASSWGLAGGQETQYF,TGTGCCAGCAGCTGGGGACTAGCGGGGGGACAAGAGACCCAGTACTTC
TRBJ1-1,TRBV4-1,TRBD1,NA,CASSQDRMNTEAFF,TGCGCCAGCAGCCAGGACAGGATGAACACTGAAGCTTTCTTT
TRBJ2-5,TRBV7-2,NA,NA,CASSFPGETQYF,TGTGCCAGCAGCTTCCCGGGGGAGACCCAGTACTTC
TRBJ1-5,TRBV5-7,TRBD1,once,CASSLIPRDRGTESAQHF,TGTGCCAGCAGCTTGATACCCAGGGACAGGGGGACCGAATCAGCCCAGCATTTT
TRBJ2-1,TRBV4-3,NA,NA,CASSQDWGSKAPNEQFF,TGCGCCAGCAGCCAAGATTGGGGTAGTAAGGCCCCCAATGAGCAGTTCTTC
TRBJ1-4,TRBV6-6,TRBD1,NA,CASTHRGTAGEKLFF,TGTGCCAGCACCCACCGTGGGACAGCGGGAGAAAAACTGTTTTTT
TRBJ2-2,TRBV5-1,TRBD1,NA,CASSPLPSGQGAFTGELFF,TGCGCCAGCAGCCCACTACCCAGTGGACAGGGGGCCTTCACCGGGGAGCTGTTTTTT
TRBJ1-4,TRBV7-8,NA,few,CASSAEEYGTNEKLFF,TGTGCCAGCAGCGCGGAGGAGTACGGAACTAATGAAAAACTGTTTTTT
TRBJ1-2,TRBV7-6,NA,NA,CASSLRGRNYGYTF,TGTGCCAGCAGCTTAAGGGGCAGAAACTATGGCTACACCTTC
TRBJ2-5,TRBV5-1,NA,NA,CASRYGGLETQYF,TGCGCCAGCAGGTACGGAGGCCTGGAGACCCAGTACTTC
TRBJ1-4,TRBV19,NA,NA,CASSITNEKLFF,TGTGCCAGTAGTATTACGAATGAAAAACTGTTTTTT
TRBJ2-1,TRBV29-1,TRBD2,NA,CSVDPSSGSYNEQFF,TGCAGCGTTGACCCGTCTAGCGGCTCCTACAATGAGCAGTTCTTC
TRBJ1-6,TRBV7-9,NA,NA,CASSPARGSPLHF,TGTGCCAGCAGCCCCGCTAGGGGTTCACCCCTCCACTTT
TRBJ2-7,TRBV2,NA,NA,CASRTGTYEQYF,TGTGCCAGCAGGACAGGTACCTACGAGCAGTACTTC
TRBJ1-4,TRBV12-1,NA,NA,CASSRDRGEGATNEKLFF,TGTGCCAGCAGCCGGGACAGGGGAGAGGGGGCAACTAATGAAAAACTGTTTTTT
TRBJ2-1,TRBV9,NA,NA,CASSASPLNPSYNEQFF,TGTGCCAGCAGCGCGTCGCCCTTAAACCCTTCCTACAATGAGCAGTTCTTC
TRBJ2-2,TRBV30,NA,NA,CAWTGTGELFF,TGTGCCTGGACAGGAACCGGGGAGCTGTTTTTT
TRBJ1-1,TRBV18,TRBD1,NA,CASSQTGQPMNTEAFF,TGTGCCAGCTCACAAACGGGACAGCCCATGAACACTGAAGCTTTCTTT
TRBJ1-2,TRBV10-3,TRBD1,NA,CAIRGTGEKDGYTF,TGTGCCATCAGAGGGACAGGGGAAAAAGATGGCTACACCTTC
TRBJ1-4,TRBV2,NA,NA,CASSVQANEKLFF,TGTGCCAGCAGTGTACAGGCGAATGAAAAACTGTTTTTT
TRBJ2-3,TRBV11-2,NA,NA,CASGVYTDTQYF,TGTGCCAGTGGGGTCTACACAGATACGCAGTATTTT
TRBJ1-2,TRBV7-9,NA,NA,CASSLREANYGYTF,TGTGCCAGCAGCTTACGGGAAGCTAACTATGGCTACACCTTC
TRBJ2-2,TRBV9,NA,NA,CASSVGHVNTGELFF,TGTGCCAGCAGCGTAGGGCACGTGAACACCGGGGAGCTGTTTTTT
TRBJ1-1,TRBV4-1,TRBD1,NA,CASRHDRGLNTEAFF,TGCGCCAGCAGACACGACAGGGGGCTCAACACTGAAGCTTTCTTT
TRBJ2-1,TRBV9,TRBD2,NA,CASSVGGSYNEQFF,TGTGCCAGCAGCGTCGGGGGGTCCTACAATGAGCAGTTCTTC
TRBJ1-1,TRBV14,NA,NA,CASSQVGGRGRPEAFF,TGTGCCAGCAGCCAAGTAGGGGGGCGAGGGAGACCTGAAGCTTTCTTT
TRBJ2-7,TRBV5-6,NA,NA,CASSLELRGYEQYF,TGTGCCAGCAGCTTGGAACTTAGGGGCTACGAGCAGTACTTC
TRBJ2-7,TRBV4-2,TRBD2,NA,CASSQGAGVGSYEQYF,TGTGCCAGCAGCCAAGGGGCGGGGGTGGGATCCTACGAGCAGTACTTC
TRBJ1-5,TRBV28,NA,once,CASSPRGGYNQPQHF,TGTGCCAGCAGTCCCCGCGGAGGGTACAATCAGCCCCAGCATTTT
TRBJ2-7,TRBV18,TRBD1,NA,CASSLTGAAAYEQYF,TGTGCCAGCTCACTTACAGGGGCCGCGGCCTACGAGCAGTACTTC
TRBJ2-7,TRBV4-3,TRBD2,NA,CASSQGGGSYEQYF,TGCGCCAGCAGCCAAGGCGGGGGGTCCTACGAGCAGTACTTC
TRBJ2-5,TRBV5-1,TRBD2,NA,CASSLVGGETQYF,TGCGCCAGCAGCTTGGTGGGGGGGGAGACCCAGTACTTC
TRBJ2-1,TRBV5-4,NA,NA,CASSFWPPNNEQFF,TGTGCCAGCAGCTTTTGGCCCCCCAACAATGAGCAGTTCTTC
TRBJ2-7,TRBV4-1,NA,few,CASSQVGAEQYF,TGCGCCAGCAGCCAAGTAGGGGCCGAGCAGTACTTC
TRBJ2-2,TRBV10-3,NA,NA,CASQTGRAGELFF,TGTGCCTCGCAAACTGGCAGGGCCGGGGAGCTGTTTTTT
TRBJ1-1,TRBV7-3,NA,NA,CASSKAGAMNTEAFF,TGTGCCAGCAGCAAAGCGGGGGCCATGAACACTGAAGCTTTCTTT
TRBJ1-2,TRBV2,TRBD1,NA,CASSEAPGQRYGYTF,TGTGCCAGCAGTGAGGCCCCGGGACAGAGATATGGCTACACCTTC
TRBJ1-3,TRBV30,NA,NA,CAWSGYLAGNTIYF,TGTGCCTGGAGTGGATACTTAGCTGGAAACACCATATATTTT
TRBJ1-3,TRBV6-5,NA,NA,CASSTTAFSGNTIYF,TGTGCCAGCAGTACGACAGCCTTCTCTGGAAACACCATATATTTT
TRBJ1-6,TRBV7-8,NA,large,CASSLLPGYSPLHF,TGTGCCAGCAGCTTACTCCCGGGGTATTCACCCCTCCACTTT
TRBJ2-7,TRBV2,NA,few,CASRRQSSYEQYF,TGTGCCAGCAGGCGGCAGTCCTCCTACGAGCAGTACTTC
TRBJ2-3,TRBV5-1,NA,NA,CASSRRQNSDTQYF,TGCGCCAGCAGCAGACGACAGAACTCAGATACGCAGTATTTT
TRBJ1-1,TRBV9,TRBD1,few,CASSVGGTGGLTEAFF,TGTGCCAGCAGCGTAGGCGGGACAGGGGGCCTCACTGAAGCTTTCTTT
TRBJ2-3,TRBV6-4,TRBD1,NA,CASSEMGQSTDTQYF,TGTGCCAGCAGTGAGATGGGACAGAGCACAGATACGCAGTATTTT
TRBJ1-2,TRBV7-9,NA,NA,CASSGVSGGYTF,TGTGCCAGTAGCGGAGTGTCGGGTGGCTACACCTTC
TRBJ1-1,TRBV5-1,NA,NA,CASSHYLNTEAFF,TGCGCCAGCAGCCATTACTTGAACACTGAAGCTTTCTTT
TRBJ2-1,TRBV6-6,NA,NA,CASNSGEQFF,TGTGCCAGCAACTCCGGTGAGCAGTTCTTC
TRBJ1-1,TRBV2,NA,NA,CASSLNARGAFF,TGTGCCAGCAGTCTAAATGCCCGAGGGGCTTTCTTT
TRBJ2-5,TRBV7-2,TRBD2,NA,CASSPGTSGGFQETQYF,TGTGCCAGCAGCCCTGGGACTAGCGGGGGCTTTCAAGAGACCCAGTACTTC
TRBJ1-1,TRBV5-1,NA,NA,CASSPGGVGTNTEAFF,TGCGCCAGCAGCCCAGGAGGGGTCGGGACGAACACTGAAGCTTTCTTT
TRBJ1-2,TRBV5-4,NA,NA,CASSLQGRNYGYTF,TGTGCCAGCAGCTTGCAGGGACGTAACTATGGCTACACCTTC
TRBJ1-3,TRBV15,TRBD1,few,CATSRSWDRGSGNTIYF,TGTGCCACCAGCAGATCTTGGGACAGGGGCTCTGGAAACACCATATATTTT
TRBJ2-7,TRBV5-1,TRBD1,few,CASSLQGNTYEQYF,TGCGCCAGCAGCTTACAGGGGAACACCTACGAGCAGTACTTC